One and the same sample provided the 10 T cell receptor beta chains below, sequenced in a study of CD4 T cells in relation to SARS-CoV-2 and coronaviruses. TCRdb's copy holds only in-frame clones and misses some; the assay was immunoSEQ multiplex PCR. The sample has around 32,000 clones, approximately 80% seen once; the top ten hold roughly 14%. No antigen is known for these receptors. The unexposed donors gave CD4+ T cells in about 2011-2019, prior to COVID-19. Isolation of CD4+ T cells took place after less than twelve days in culture. The sample comprised CD4+ T cells from PBMCs, cultured in vitro. The receptor source for this set is a human donor in good health.

The V call is TRBV9, the J call TRBJ2-7, with 15 bases matching TRBD2. Germline V gives CDR1 SGDLS, CDR2 YYNGEE. Germline trimming cut 2 bases from V and 7 bases from J; bases unmatched to any gene: 7. The CDR3 has 16 amino acids. The DNA of the CDR3 is TGTGCCAGCAGCGTCGGACTAGCGGGGGGGCCGGCGGAGCAGTACTTC. It is translated as CASSVGLAGGPAEQYF.

This chain uses TRBV5-1 with TRBJ2-5, with 8 bases fitting TRBD1. The ends lost 7 bases at V and 5 bases at J; junction bases unmatched: 13. Germline values: CDR1 SGHRS, CDR2 YFSETQ. This CDR3 is 15 amino acids long. The CDR3 DNA sequence: TGCGCCAGCGGCGTACTGGACAGGGAGGAGGAGACCCAGTACTTC. Protein product: CASGVLDREEETQYF.

The J gene is TRBJ1-2, the V gene TRBV28, with 7 bases fitting TRBD1. The V segment lost 6 bases and the J segment 6 bases; nucleotides outside the gene matches: 7. CDR1 is MDHEN, CDR2 SYDVKM, per germline. There are 13 residues in the CDR3. This chain's CDR3 is CASRGGGEHGYTF. DNA for the CDR3: TGTGCCAGCAGGGGAGGGGGCGAACATGGCTACACCTTC.

The chain links TRBV10-3 to TRBJ1-5; 8 bases line up with TRBD1. The CDR3 has 15 amino acids. Looked up from germline, CDR1 is ENHRY and CDR2 is SYGVKD. With 11 bases clipped from V and 6 bases from J, the junction kept 15 bases outside the gene matches. The CDR3 DNA follows: TGTGCCGCGCGGGGGGGGACAGGCGAAGGTCAGCCCCAGCATTTT. Translating gives CAARGGTGEGQPQHF.

The J gene is TRBJ1-2, the V gene TRBV6-5; D might be TRBD1 (6 bases). Trimming left V 5 bases short and J 4 bases short, with 11 bases between. The CDR3 is made up of 13 amino acids. Per germline, CDR1 MNHEY and CDR2 SVGAGI. The CDR3 here is CASSNREGYGYTF. CDR3 nucleotide sequence: TGTGCCAGCAGTAACAGGGAAGGCTATGGCTACACCTTC.

J is TRBJ1-2 and V is TRBV12-5, with TRBD1 matching over 7 bases. V shed 7 bases and J 5 bases; nucleotides not matched to a gene: 13. The germline V gene encodes CDR1 LGHNT and CDR2 FRNRAP. This CDR3 has 15 amino acids. CDR3 sequence reads: CASAPPRDRVYGYTF. The CDR3 nucleotides are TGTGCTAGTGCCCCGCCCCGGGACAGAGTTTATGGCTACACCTTC.

V and J are TRBV10-3 and TRBJ2-2; 11 bases align to TRBD1. The J segment lost 3 bases and the V segment lost 8 bases, leaving 8 bases of the junction unmatched. The germline V gene encodes CDR1 ENHRY and CDR2 SYGVKD. This CDR3 contains 16 residues. The CDR3 DNA reads TGTGCCATCCGGACCGGGACAGGGGGTGACACCGGGGAGCTGTTTTTT. Its protein is CAIRTGTGGDTGELFF.

This clone was counted only a few times. The chain has TRBV11-2 and TRBJ1-2; D is perhaps TRBD1 (5 bases). This CDR3 region has 13 residues. Per germline, CDR1 SGHAT and CDR2 FQNNGV. The germline V and J ends were trimmed by 1 base and 8 bases, with 11 bases remaining between them. DNA of the CDR3: TGTGCCAGCAGCTTAGCGGGGGATGGAGGCTACACCTTC. Its protein product is CASSLAGDGGYTF.

The rearrangement links TRBV5-1 to TRBJ2-3, with 11 nucleotides matching TRBD2. Germline V lookup: CDR1 SGHRS, CDR2 YFSETQ. The CDR3 extends over 16 amino acids. Losses at the gene ends were 0 bases for V and 5 bases for J; bases not matched to a gene: 5. The CDR3 coding sequence is TGCGCCAGCAGCTTGGAGGGACTAGCGGAGTTAGATACGCAGTATTTT. Translation: CASSLEGLAELDTQYF.

This clone was counted a single time. The chain combines TRBV28 with TRBJ2-1; D not certain. The CDR3 has 17 amino acids. Germline V gene sequence: CDR1 MDHEN, CDR2 SYDVKM. V dropped 2 bases and J dropped 0 bases, with 14 bases sitting between them. CDR3: CASSLASGKGSYNEQFF. CDR3 in DNA: TGTGCCAGCAGTTTAGCGTCAGGAAAGGGCTCCTACAATGAGCAGTTCTTC.